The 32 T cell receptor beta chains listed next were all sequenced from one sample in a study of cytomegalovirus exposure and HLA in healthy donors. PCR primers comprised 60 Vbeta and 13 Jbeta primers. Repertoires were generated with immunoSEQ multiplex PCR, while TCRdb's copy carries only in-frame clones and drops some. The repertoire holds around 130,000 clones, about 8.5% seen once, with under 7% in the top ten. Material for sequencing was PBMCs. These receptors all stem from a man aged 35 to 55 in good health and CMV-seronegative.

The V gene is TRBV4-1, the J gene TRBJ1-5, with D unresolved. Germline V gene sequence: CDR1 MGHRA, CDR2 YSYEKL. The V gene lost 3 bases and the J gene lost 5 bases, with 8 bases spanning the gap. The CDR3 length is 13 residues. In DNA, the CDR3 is TGCGCCAGCAGCCATGACACCGATCAGCCCCAGCATTTT. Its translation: CASSHDTDQPQHF.

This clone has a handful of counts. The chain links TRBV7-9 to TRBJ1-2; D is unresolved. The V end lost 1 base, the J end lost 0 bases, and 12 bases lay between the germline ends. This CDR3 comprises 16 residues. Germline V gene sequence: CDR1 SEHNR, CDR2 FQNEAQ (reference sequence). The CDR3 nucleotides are TGTGCCAGCAGCTTAGGGTCAGACACCACTAACTATGGCTACACCTTC. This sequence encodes CASSLGSDTTNYGYTF.

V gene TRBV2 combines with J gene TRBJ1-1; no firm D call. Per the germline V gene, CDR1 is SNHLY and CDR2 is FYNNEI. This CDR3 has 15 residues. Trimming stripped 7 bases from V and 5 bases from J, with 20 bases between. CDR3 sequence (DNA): TGTGCCAGCAAACGGGAGCGGGATATTGTGACTGAAGCTTTCTTT. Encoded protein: CASKRERDIVTEAFF.

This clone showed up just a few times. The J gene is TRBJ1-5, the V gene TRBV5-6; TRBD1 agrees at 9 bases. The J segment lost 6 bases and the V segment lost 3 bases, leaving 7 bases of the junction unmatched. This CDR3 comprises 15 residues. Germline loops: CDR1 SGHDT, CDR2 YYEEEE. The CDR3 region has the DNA TGTGCCAGCAGCTCCGGGACAGGGAAGATTCAGCCCCAGCATTTT. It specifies CASSSGTGKIQPQHF.

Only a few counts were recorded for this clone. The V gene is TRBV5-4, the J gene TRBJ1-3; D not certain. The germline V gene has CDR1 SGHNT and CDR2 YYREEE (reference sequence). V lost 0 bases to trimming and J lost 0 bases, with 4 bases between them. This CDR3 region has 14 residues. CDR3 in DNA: TGTGCCAGCAGCTTGGGGAGCTCTGGAAACACCATATATTTT. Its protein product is CASSLGSSGNTIYF.

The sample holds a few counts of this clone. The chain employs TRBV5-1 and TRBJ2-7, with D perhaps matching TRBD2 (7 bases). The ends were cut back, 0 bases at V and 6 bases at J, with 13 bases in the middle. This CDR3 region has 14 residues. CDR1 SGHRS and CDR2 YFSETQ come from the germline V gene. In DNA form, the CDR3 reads TGCGCCAGCAGCTTGGGAGGGGGGGAAGGCGAGCAGTACTTC. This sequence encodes CASSLGGGEGEQYF.

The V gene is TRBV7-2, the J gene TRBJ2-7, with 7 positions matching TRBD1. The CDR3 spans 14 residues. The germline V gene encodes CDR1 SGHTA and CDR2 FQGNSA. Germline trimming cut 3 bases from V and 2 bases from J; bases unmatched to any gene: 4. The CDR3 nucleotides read TGTGCCAGCAGCTTGCCAGGGGGACCCTACGAGCAGTACTTC. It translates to CASSLPGGPYEQYF.

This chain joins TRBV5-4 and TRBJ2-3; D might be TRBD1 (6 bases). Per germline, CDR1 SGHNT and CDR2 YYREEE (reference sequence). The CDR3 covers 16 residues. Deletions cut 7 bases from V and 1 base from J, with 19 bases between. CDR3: CASQLGTGRGTDTQYF. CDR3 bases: TGTGCCAGCCAGCTTGGAACAGGGCGGGGCACAGATACGCAGTATTTT. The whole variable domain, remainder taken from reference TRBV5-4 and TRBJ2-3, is ETGVTQSPTHLIKTRGQQVTLRCSSQSGHNTVSWYQQALGQGPQFIFQYYREEENGRGNFPPRFSGLQFPNYSSELNVNALELDDSALYLCASQLGTGRGTDTQYFGPGTRLTVL.

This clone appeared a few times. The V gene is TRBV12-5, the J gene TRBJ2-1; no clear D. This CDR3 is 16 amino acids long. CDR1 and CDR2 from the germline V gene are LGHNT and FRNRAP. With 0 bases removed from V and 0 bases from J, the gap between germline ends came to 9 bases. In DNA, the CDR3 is TGTGCTAGTGGTTTGGTATTGACGGGCTCCTACAATGAGCAGTTCTTC. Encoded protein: CASGLVLTGSYNEQFF. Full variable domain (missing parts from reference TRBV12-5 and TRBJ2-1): DARVTQTPRHKVTEMGQEVTMRCQPILGHNTVFWYRQTMMQGLELLAYFRNRAPLDDSGMPKDRFSAEMPDATLATLKIQPSEPRDSAVYFCASGLVLTGSYNEQFFGPGTRLTVL.

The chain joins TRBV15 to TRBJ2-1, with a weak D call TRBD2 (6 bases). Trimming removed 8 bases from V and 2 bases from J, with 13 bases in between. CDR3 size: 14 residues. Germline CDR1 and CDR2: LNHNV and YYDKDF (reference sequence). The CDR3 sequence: CATGRRDTYNEQFF. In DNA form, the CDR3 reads TGTGCCACCGGGAGGCGCGATACCTACAATGAGCAGTTCTTC.

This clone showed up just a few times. CDR3 coding DNA: TGTGCCAGCAGTCCTCGGGAGTACACTGAAGCTTTCTTT. Encoded protein: CASSPREYTEAFF. The chain combines TRBV6-5 with TRBJ1-1; no firm D call. The CDR3 has 13 residues. The V gene lost 5 bases and the J gene lost 3 bases, with 10 bases spanning the gap. Germline assignment: CDR1 MNHEY and CDR2 SVGAGI.

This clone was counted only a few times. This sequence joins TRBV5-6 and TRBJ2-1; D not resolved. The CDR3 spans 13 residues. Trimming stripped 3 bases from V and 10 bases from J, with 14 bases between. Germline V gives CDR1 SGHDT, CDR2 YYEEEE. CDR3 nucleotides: TGTGCCAGCAGCTCCCCGGTCCTCTGGGAGCAGTTCTTC. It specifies CASSSPVLWEQFF.

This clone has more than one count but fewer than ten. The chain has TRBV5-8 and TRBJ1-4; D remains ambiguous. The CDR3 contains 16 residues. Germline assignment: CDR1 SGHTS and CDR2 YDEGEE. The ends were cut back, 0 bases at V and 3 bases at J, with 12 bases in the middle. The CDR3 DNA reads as TGTGCCAGCAGCTTGGCCGAGAGGGTGGCTAATGAAAAACTGTTTTTT. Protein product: CASSLAERVANEKLFF.

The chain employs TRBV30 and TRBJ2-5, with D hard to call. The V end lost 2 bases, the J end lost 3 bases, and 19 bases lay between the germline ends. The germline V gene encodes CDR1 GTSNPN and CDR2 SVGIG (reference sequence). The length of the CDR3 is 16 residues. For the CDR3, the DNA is TGTGCCTGGAGTTCCTTGAGACAAGGATTTGAAGAGACCCAGTACTTC. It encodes CAWSSLRQGFEETQYF.

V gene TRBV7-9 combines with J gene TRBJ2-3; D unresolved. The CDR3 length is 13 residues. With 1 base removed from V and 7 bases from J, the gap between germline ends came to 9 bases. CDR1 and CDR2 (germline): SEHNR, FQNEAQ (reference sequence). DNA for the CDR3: TGTGCCAGCAGCTTAGTTGGGCCCTATACGCAGTATTTT. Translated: CASSLVGPYTQYF.

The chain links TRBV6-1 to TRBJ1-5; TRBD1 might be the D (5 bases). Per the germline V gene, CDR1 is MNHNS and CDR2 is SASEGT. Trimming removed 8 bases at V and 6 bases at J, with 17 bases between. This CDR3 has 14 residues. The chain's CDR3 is CASELGTVGQPQHF. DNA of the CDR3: TGTGCCAGCGAACTGGGGACTGTTGGTCAGCCCCAGCATTTT.

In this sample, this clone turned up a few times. The CDR3 protein is CASSRLAGAWETQYF. In DNA form, the CDR3 reads TGTGCCAGCAGTAGGCTAGCGGGGGCCTGGGAGACCCAGTACTTC. J is TRBJ2-5 and V is TRBV7-2; 10 bases agree with TRBD2. This CDR3 has 15 amino acids. CDR1 is SGHTA, CDR2 FQGNSA, per germline. V lost 6 bases and J lost 5; bases outside the gene matches: 9.

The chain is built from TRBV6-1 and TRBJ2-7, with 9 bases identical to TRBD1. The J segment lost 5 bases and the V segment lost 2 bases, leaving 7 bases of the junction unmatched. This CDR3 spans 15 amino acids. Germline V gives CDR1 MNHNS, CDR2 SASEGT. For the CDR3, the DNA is TGTGCCAGCAGTGAAATGGGGGACAGGGCCAACGAGCAGTACTTC. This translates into CASSEMGDRANEQYF.

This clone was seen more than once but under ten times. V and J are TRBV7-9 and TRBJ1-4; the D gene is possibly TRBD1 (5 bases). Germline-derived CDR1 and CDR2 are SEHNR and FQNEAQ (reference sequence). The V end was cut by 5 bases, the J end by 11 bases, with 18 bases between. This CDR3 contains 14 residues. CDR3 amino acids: CASSEEGIIEKLFF. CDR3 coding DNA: TGTGCCAGCAGCGAGGAGGGGATAATAGAGAAACTGTTTTTT.

The CDR3 sequence is CASSLTGGLTGELFF. In nucleotides, the CDR3 is TGCGCCAGCAGCTTAACGGGGGGCTTGACTGGGGAGCTGTTTTTT. The gene calls are TRBV5-1 and TRBJ2-2; D may be TRBD2 (7 bases). The CDR3 runs to 15 residues. Trimming took 2 bases from V and 8 from J, leaving 16 bases between them. CDR1 SGHRS and CDR2 YFSETQ come from the germline V gene.

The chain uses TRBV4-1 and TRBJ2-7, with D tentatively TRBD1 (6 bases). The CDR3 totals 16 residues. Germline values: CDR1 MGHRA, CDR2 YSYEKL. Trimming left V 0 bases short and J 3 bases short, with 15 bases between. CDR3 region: CASSQDPPGHFYEQYV. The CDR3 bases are TGCGCCAGCAGCCAAGATCCCCCGGGACACTTCTACGAGCAGTACGTC.

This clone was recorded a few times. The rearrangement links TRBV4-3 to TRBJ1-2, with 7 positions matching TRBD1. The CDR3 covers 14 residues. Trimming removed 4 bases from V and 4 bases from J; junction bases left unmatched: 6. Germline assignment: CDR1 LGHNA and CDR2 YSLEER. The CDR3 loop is CASSPGQEAYGYTF. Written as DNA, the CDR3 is TGCGCCAGCAGCCCCGGACAGGAGGCCTATGGCTACACCTTC.

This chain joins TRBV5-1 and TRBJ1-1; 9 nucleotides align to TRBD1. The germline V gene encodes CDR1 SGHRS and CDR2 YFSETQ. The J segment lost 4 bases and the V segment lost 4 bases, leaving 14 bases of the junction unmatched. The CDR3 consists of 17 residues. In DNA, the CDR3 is TGCGCCAGCAGCCCAAGGAGGGACAGGGTGGGGCCCACTGAAGCTTTCTTT. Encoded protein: CASSPRRDRVGPTEAFF. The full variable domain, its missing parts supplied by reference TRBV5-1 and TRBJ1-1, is KAGVTQTPRYLIKTRGQQVTLSCSPISGHRSVSWYQQTPGQGLQFLFEYFSETQRNKGNFPGRFSGRQFSNSRSEMNVSTLELGDSALYLCASSPRRDRVGPTEAFFGQGTRLTVV.

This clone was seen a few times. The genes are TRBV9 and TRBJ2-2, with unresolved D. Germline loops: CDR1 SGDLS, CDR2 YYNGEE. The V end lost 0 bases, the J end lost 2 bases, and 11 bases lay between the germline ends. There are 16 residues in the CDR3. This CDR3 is CASSVGRSENTGELFF. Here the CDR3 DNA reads TGTGCCAGCAGCGTAGGCCGATCAGAAAACACCGGGGAGCTGTTTTTT.

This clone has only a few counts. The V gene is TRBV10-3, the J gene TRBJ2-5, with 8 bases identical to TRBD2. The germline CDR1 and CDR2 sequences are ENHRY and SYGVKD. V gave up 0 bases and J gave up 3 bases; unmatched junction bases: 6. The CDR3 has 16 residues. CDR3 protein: CAISESRSAGEETQYF. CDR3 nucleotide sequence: TGTGCCATCAGTGAGTCCAGGTCAGCGGGGGAAGAGACCCAGTACTTC.

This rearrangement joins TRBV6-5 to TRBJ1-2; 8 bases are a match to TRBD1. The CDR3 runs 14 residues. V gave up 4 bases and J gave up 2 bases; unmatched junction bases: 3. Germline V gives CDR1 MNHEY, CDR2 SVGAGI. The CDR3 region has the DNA TGTGCCAGCAGTTCGACAGGGGCGAACTATGGCTACACCTTC. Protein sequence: CASSSTGANYGYTF.

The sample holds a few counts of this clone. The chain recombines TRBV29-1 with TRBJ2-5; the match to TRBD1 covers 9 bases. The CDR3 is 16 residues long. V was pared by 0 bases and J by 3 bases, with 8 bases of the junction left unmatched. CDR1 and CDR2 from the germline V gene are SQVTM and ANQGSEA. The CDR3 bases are TGCAGCGTTGAAGATCCACAGGGGGCTTTGGAAGAGACCCAGTACTTC. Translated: CSVEDPQGALEETQYF.

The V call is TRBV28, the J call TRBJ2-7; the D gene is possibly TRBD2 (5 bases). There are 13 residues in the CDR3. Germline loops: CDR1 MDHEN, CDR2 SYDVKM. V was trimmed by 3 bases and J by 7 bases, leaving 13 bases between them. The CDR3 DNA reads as TGTGCCAGCAGTTTTGCGGGTAGAGGGGAGCAGTACTTC. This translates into CASSFAGRGEQYF.

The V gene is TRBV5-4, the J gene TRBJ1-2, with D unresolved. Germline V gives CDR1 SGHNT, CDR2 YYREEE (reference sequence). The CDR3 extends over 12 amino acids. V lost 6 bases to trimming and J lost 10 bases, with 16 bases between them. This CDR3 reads CASTETREDYTF. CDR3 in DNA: TGTGCCAGCACCGAAACCCGGGAGGACTACACCTTC.

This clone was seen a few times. Written as DNA, the CDR3 is TGTGCCAGCAGTGAAATAGCGGGAGTTACCGGGGAGCTGTTTTTT. Its protein product is CASSEIAGVTGELFF. The chain is built from TRBV6-1 and TRBJ2-2, with 9 bases aligning to TRBD2. The J segment lost 5 bases and the V segment lost 2 bases, leaving 3 bases of the junction unmatched. Germline values: CDR1 MNHNS, CDR2 SASEGT. The CDR3 has 15 residues.

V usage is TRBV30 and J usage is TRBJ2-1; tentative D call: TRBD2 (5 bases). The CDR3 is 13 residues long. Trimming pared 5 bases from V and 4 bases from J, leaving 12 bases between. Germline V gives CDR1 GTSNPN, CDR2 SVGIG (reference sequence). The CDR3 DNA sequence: TGTGCCTGGGTGCGGGCAGAGTACAATGAGCAGTTCTTC. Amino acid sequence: CAWVRAEYNEQFF. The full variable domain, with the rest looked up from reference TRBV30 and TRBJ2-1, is SQTIHQWPATLVQPVGSPLSLECTVEGTSNPNLYWYRQAAGRGLQLLFYSVGIGQISSEVPQNLSASRPQDRQFILSSKKLLLSDSGFYLCAWVRAEYNEQFFGPGTRLTVL.

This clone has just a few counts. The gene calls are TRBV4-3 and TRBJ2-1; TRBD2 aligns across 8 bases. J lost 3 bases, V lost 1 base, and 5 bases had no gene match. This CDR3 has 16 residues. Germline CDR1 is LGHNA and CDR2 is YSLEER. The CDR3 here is CASSQGPGGNYNEQFF. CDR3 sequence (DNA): TGCGCCAGCAGCCAAGGGCCGGGGGGGAACTACAATGAGCAGTTCTTC.